This entry lists 28 T cell receptor beta chains sequenced from one sample in a study of T cell repertoires in cytomegalovirus infection. TCRdb ran MiXCR on the reads and lists one entry per CDR3 protein. The sample lists 370,000 or so distinct CDR3 sequences; 34% were seen once. For these TCRs, the target antigens are not known. The starting material was cultured PBMCs, obtained from culture after CMV antigen stimulation. The receptors derive from a human donor in good health (CMV status not recorded). Some clones in this sample may be carry-over from other donors' samples.

The chain is built from TRBV2 and TRBJ1-4, with D unclear. Germline V gene sequence: CDR1 SNHLY, CDR2 FYNNEI. There are 16 residues in the CDR3. Trimming left V 4 bases short and J 0 bases short, with 12 bases between. This CDR3 is CASSAGRIATNEKLFF. Written as DNA, the CDR3 is TGTGCCAGCAGTGCTGGACGGATTGCAACTAATGAAAAACTGTTTTTT.

This clonotype appeared a single time. The chain employs TRBV27 and TRBJ1-5; D perhaps matches TRBD1 (5 bases). From germline, CDR1 is MNHEY and CDR2 SMNVEV (reference sequence). This CDR3 is 13 amino acids long. Trimming took 3 bases from V and 4 from J, leaving 7 bases between them. The CDR3 region has the DNA TGTGCCAGCAGTTTTAGACAGAATCAGCCCCAGCATTTT. Residues: CASSFRQNQPQHF.

In its sample, this clonotype was seen many times. The genes are TRBV7-2 and TRBJ1-4; D is ambiguous. CDR1 SGHTA and CDR2 FQGNSA come from the germline V gene. Trimming pared 1 base from V and 7 bases from J, leaving 10 bases between. This CDR3 is built from 14 residues. CDR3 region: CASSLVSPSEKLFF. The CDR3 DNA sequence: TGTGCCAGCAGCTTAGTGAGTCCGTCTGAAAAACTGTTTTTT.

This clonotype was found a few times. The chain couples TRBV11-2 to TRBJ2-1; TRBD1 matches 9 bases. The junction had 9 bases not matched to a gene; V was cut back by 6 bases and J by 6 bases. The length of the CDR3 is 15 residues. Germline values: CDR1 SGHAT, CDR2 FQNNGV. The CDR3 DNA reads TGTGCCAGCAGTGGAGGGGACAGGGTATTCAATGAGCAGTTCTTC. This gives the protein CASSGGDRVFNEQFF. Using reference TRBV11-2 and TRBJ2-1 for the parts outside the CDR3, the full variable domain is EAGVAQSPRYKIIEKRQSVAFWCNPISGHATLYWYQQILGQGPKLLIQFQNNGVVDDSQLPKDRFSAERLKGVDSTLKIQPAKLEDSAVYLCASSGGDRVFNEQFFGPGTRLTVL.

The table lists this clonotype with many counts. The chain couples TRBV7-2 to TRBJ2-7, with D uncertain. The CDR3 spans 15 residues. Germline CDR1 SGHTA, CDR2 FQGNSA. V lost 1 base to trimming and J lost 3 bases, with 13 bases between them. The CDR3 protein is CASSLEFGRNYEQYV. The CDR3 DNA sequence: TGTGCCAGCAGCTTAGAGTTTGGCAGGAACTACGAGCAGTACGTC.

In its sample, this clonotype was seen a few times. The gene calls are TRBV6-6 and TRBJ1-5, with D tentatively TRBD1 (6 bases). Germline CDR1 reads MNHNY; CDR2 reads SVGAGI (reference sequence). The CDR3 length is 15 residues. V was shortened by 5 bases and J by 7 bases, with 18 bases between the two germline ends. The CDR3 spells CASSQTGTTGQPQHF. CDR3 bases: TGTGCCAGCAGTCAAACAGGGACTACTGGGCAGCCCCAGCATTTT.

This clonotype showed up many times. The chain has TRBV7-2 and TRBJ2-1, with a weak D call TRBD2 (6 bases). The CDR3 has 16 residues. V was clipped by 5 bases and J by 6 bases, with 20 bases between them. Looked up from germline, CDR1 is SGHTA and CDR2 is FQGNSA. In nucleotides, the CDR3 is TGTGCCAGCAGCACCCCCGGTGGGCGGGAATCCAATGAGCAGTTCTTC. Protein sequence: CASSTPGGRESNEQFF.

This clonotype was found a few times. The rearrangement links TRBV7-2 to TRBJ1-1; 7 positions agree with TRBD1. Germline loops: CDR1 SGHTA, CDR2 FQGNSA. The CDR3 covers 14 residues. With 1 base clipped from V and 6 bases from J, the junction kept 5 bases outside the gene matches. CDR3 in amino acids: CASSLGRGIAEAFF. The CDR3 DNA follows: TGTGCCAGCAGCTTAGGCAGGGGGATTGCTGAAGCTTTCTTT. The whole variable domain, remainder taken from reference TRBV7-2 and TRBJ1-1, is GAGVSQSPSNKVTEKGKDVELRCDPISGHTALYWYRQSLGQGLEFLIYFQGNSAPDKSGLPSDRFSAERTGGSVSTLTIQRTQQEDSAVYLCASSLGRGIAEAFFGQGTRLTVV.

This chain links TRBV18 with TRBJ1-6; D uncertain. Germline CDR1 is KGHSH and CDR2 is LQKENI. V gave up 2 bases and J gave up 7 bases, with 9 bases separating them. The CDR3 is made up of 14 amino acids. The CDR3 region is CASSPSAENSPLHF. The CDR3 coding sequence is TGTGCCAGCTCACCAAGCGCGGAGAATTCACCCCTCCACTTT. The variable domain in full, with the rest retrieved from reference TRBV18 and TRBJ1-6, is NAGVMQNPRHLVRRRGQEARLRCSPMKGHSHVYWYRQLPEEGLKFMVYLQKENIIDESGMPKERFSAEFPKEGPSILRIQQVVRGDSAAYFCASSPSAENSPLHFGNGTRLTVT.

This chain joins TRBV20-1 and TRBJ2-5; 7 bases are a match to TRBD1. Losses at the gene ends were 4 bases for V and 4 bases for J; bases not matched to a gene: 9. Germline CDR1 and CDR2: DFQATT and SNEGSKA (reference sequence). This CDR3 comprises 14 residues. The DNA of the CDR3 is TGCAGTGCTAACGGCAGGGGGTCACTAGAGACCCAGTACTTC. It is translated as CSANGRGSLETQYF.

The chain has TRBV7-2 and TRBJ2-6; TRBD2 aligns across 8 bases. V trimming: 8 bases; J trimming: 1 base; junction bases outside the gene matches: 10. CDR1 and CDR2 from the germline V gene are SGHTA and FQGNSA. The CDR3 has 17 amino acids. The CDR3 DNA is TGTGCCAGCTCTCGGGAGGGGGGACTGTCTGGGGCCAACGTCCTGACTTTC. This encodes CASSREGGLSGANVLTF. Complete variable domain (other parts from reference TRBV7-2 and TRBJ2-6): GAGVSQSPSNKVTEKGKDVELRCDPISGHTALYWYRQSLGQGLEFLIYFQGNSAPDKSGLPSDRFSAERTGGSVSTLTIQRTQQEDSAVYLCASSREGGLSGANVLTFGAGSRLTVL.

This rearrangement joins TRBV28 to TRBJ2-7; 12 bases are a match to TRBD2. The germline V gene encodes CDR1 MDHEN and CDR2 SYDVKM. The CDR3 is 15 amino acids. After removal of 0 bases from V and 9 bases from J, the junction contained 6 bases not matched to a gene. CDR3 residues: CASSLWSSGREGQYF. As DNA, the CDR3 is TGTGCCAGCAGTTTATGGTCTAGCGGGAGGGAAGGGCAGTACTTC.

This clonotype was observed at least ten times. V gene TRBV7-2 combines with J gene TRBJ2-5, with 9 bases lining up with TRBD2. V was pared by 1 base and J by 4 bases, with 4 bases of the junction left unmatched. The germline gives CDR1 SGHTA, CDR2 FQGNSA. This CDR3 is 15 amino acids long. The CDR3 nucleotides are TGTGCCAGCAGCTTAGGTAGCGGGAGAGGAGAGACCCAGTACTTC. Amino acid sequence: CASSLGSGRGETQYF.

This clonotype turned up a few times. The chain has TRBV20-1 and TRBJ2-1; D gene unclear. The CDR3 covers 15 residues. Trimming stripped 0 bases from V and 7 bases from J, with 16 bases between. Germline CDR1 and CDR2: DFQATT and SNEGSKA (reference sequence). The CDR3 region is CSARDYETGYNEQFF. Written as DNA, the CDR3 is TGCAGTGCTAGAGATTACGAGACGGGCTATAATGAGCAGTTCTTC.

The chain employs TRBV18 and TRBJ1-5; D call uncertain. The CDR3 has 16 residues. V lost 3 bases to trimming and J lost 3 bases, with 15 bases between them. Germline CDR1 is KGHSH and CDR2 is LQKENI. The CDR3 here is CASSPPGSEINQPQHF. DNA for the CDR3: TGTGCCAGCTCACCCCCGGGGAGTGAGATCAATCAGCCCCAGCATTTT. Full variable domain (rest looked up from reference TRBV18 and TRBJ1-5): NAGVMQNPRHLVRRRGQEARLRCSPMKGHSHVYWYRQLPEEGLKFMVYLQKENIIDESGMPKERFSAEFPKEGPSILRIQQVVRGDSAAYFCASSPPGSEINQPQHFGDGTRLSIL.

Concerning this clonotype itself: Since a much larger clone is just one base distant, this may be a read error. This chain joins TRBV2 and TRBJ2-1, with D maybe TRBD2 (6 bases). The germline V gene encodes CDR1 SNHLY and CDR2 FYNNEI. This CDR3 has 13 amino acids. CDR3 DNA sequence: TGTGCCAGCAGCCGGGACTTATACAATGAGCAGTCCTTC. Translation gives CASSRDLYNEQSF.

The rearrangement links TRBV19 to TRBJ1-1; TRBD1 matches at 8 bases. This CDR3 region has 14 residues. V lost 6 bases and J lost 4; bases outside the gene matches: 7. Germline V gives CDR1 LNHDA, CDR2 SQIVND (reference sequence). CDR3 protein: CASRDRGSGTEAFF. For the CDR3, the DNA is TGTGCCAGTAGAGACAGGGGATCCGGCACTGAAGCTTTCTTT.

The CDR3 loop reads CASSQIPYQETQYF. CDR3 in DNA: TGCGCCAGCAGCCAAATCCCCTACCAAGAGACCCAGTACTTC. J is TRBJ2-5 and V is TRBV4-3, with D uncertain. CDR1 and CDR2 (germline): LGHNA, YSLEER. The CDR3 has 14 residues. V was clipped by 2 bases and J by 0 bases, with 7 bases between them.

The CDR3 bases are TGTGCCAGTAGTACGCCGGACTACTATGGCTACACCTTC. Translated: CASSTPDYYGYTF. The chain links TRBV19 to TRBJ1-2, with D unresolved. CDR3 length: 13 amino acids. CDR1 LNHDA and CDR2 SQIVND come from the germline V gene (reference sequence). Trimming pared 4 bases from V and 3 bases from J, leaving 9 bases between.

Only a few counts were recorded for this clonotype. The chain couples TRBV4-3 to TRBJ1-4; possibly TRBD1 for D (5 bases). The length of the CDR3 is 15 residues. V dropped 4 bases and J dropped 7 bases, with 16 bases sitting between them. Germline values: CDR1 LGHNA, CDR2 YSLEER. DNA of the CDR3: TGCGCCAGCAGCCGGGCGTCCGGGGCGGGTGAAAAACTGTTTTTT. It yields the protein CASSRASGAGEKLFF.

The rearrangement uses TRBV12-3 or TRBV12-4 and TRBJ1-5, with TRBD1 matching 8 bases. The CDR3 consists of 15 residues. Trimming took 3 bases from V and 2 from J; bases not matched to a gene: 3. This CDR3 reads CASSLETGGNQPQHF. CDR3 bases: TGTGCCAGCAGTTTGGAGACAGGGGGCAATCAGCCCCAGCATTTT.

This clonotype turned up a few times. The gene calls are TRBV7-8 and TRBJ1-4, with D unclear. Germline CDR1 and CDR2: SGHVS and FQNEAQ. The CDR3 has 14 residues. Trimming shortened V by 2 bases and J by 5 bases, and 9 bases separated the two germline ends. The CDR3 is CASSLTEKNEKLFF. The CDR3 DNA reads as TGTGCCAGCAGCTTAACTGAGAAAAATGAAAAACTGTTTTTT.

The chain joins TRBV12-3 or TRBV12-4 to TRBJ2-7, with 8 positions matching TRBD1. The V gene end was trimmed by 2 bases and the J gene end by 4 bases; junction bases not matched to a gene: 4. This CDR3 has 14 residues. CDR3 loop: CASSLSGQGYEQYF. The DNA for the CDR3 is TGTGCCAGCAGTTTATCTGGACAGGGTTACGAGCAGTACTTC.

This chain joins TRBV4-3 and TRBJ1-5; 8 bases match TRBD1. The CDR3 totals 15 residues. Germline V gives CDR1 LGHNA, CDR2 YSLEER. The ends lost 2 bases at V and 10 bases at J; junction bases unmatched: 10. The CDR3 bases are TGCGCCAGCAGCCAATCCGGGACAGGCATATCACCCCAGCATTTT. Protein: CASSQSGTGISPQHF.

This clonotype has a handful of counts. An end of the junction differs from the germline gene, which may be a read error. The chain is built from TRBV5-3 and TRBJ2-5; D ambiguous. TRBV5-3 is placed among ORFs of uncertain function. CDR3 length equals 14 residues. The CDR3 region has the DNA TGTGCCAGCAGCTTGGACGTCGGCGCAGAGACCCAGTACTTC. As protein: CASSLDVGAETQYF.

This chain joins TRBV6-6 and TRBJ2-3, with a possible D match to TRBD1 (5 bases). The CDR3 extends over 15 amino acids. Trimming removed 9 bases at V and 0 bases at J, with 16 bases between. Germline values: CDR1 MNHNY, CDR2 SVGAGI (reference sequence). The DNA of the CDR3 is TGTGCCAGTGGACCTAGGGGATTTAGCACAGATACGCAGTATTTT. Translation: CASGPRGFSTDTQYF.

With respect to this clonotype: At one end, the junction sequence differs from germline, possibly due to a read error. The V call is TRBV7-7, the J call TRBJ2-1, with 13 positions matching TRBD2. Germline V gene lookup returns CDR1 SSHAT and CDR2 FNYEAQ (reference sequence). The CDR3 has 18 amino acids. DNA of the CDR3: TGTGCTAGCAGCTTAGAGCACTCCGGGACTAGCGGGATCCATGAGCAGTTCTTC. Amino acid sequence: CASSLEHSGTSGIHEQFF.

This clonotype was seen many times. V is TRBV7-6 and J is TRBJ2-1; unclear D gene. The CDR3 contains 16 residues. Trimming removed 1 base at V and 0 bases at J, with 10 bases between. Germline CDR1 is SGHVS and CDR2 is FNYEAQ. The CDR3 spells CASSLDSWSSYNEQFF. In DNA, the CDR3 is TGTGCCAGCAGCTTAGACTCATGGAGCTCCTACAATGAGCAGTTCTTC.